This T cell receptor beta chain was observed in a study of blood T cell repertoires in COVID-19. Looking at the study overall: Samples taken during acute and convalescent COVID-19 were collected in the United States, Italy and Spain. Sample material is recorded as cDNA or gDNA derived from T cells, B-cell-depleted T cells, or PBMCs.

The CDR3 consists of 14 residues. Trimming took off 0 bases at V and 2 bases at J, with 7 bases between the two ends. The V gene's germline CDR1 is SGHRS and CDR2 YFSETQ. Authors' analysis steps: Amplification from reference gene primers served as the basis for estimated nucleated cell counts. Sequencing used immunoSEQ multiplex PCR; TCRdb keeps in-frame clones, though not all of them. That table is the source of V, J and clone size, and D and trimming were worked out from the DNA. Among approximately 74,000 clones listed, around nine tenths were seen once. J is TRBJ2-3 and V is TRBV5-1; D ambiguous. What was sequenced was peripheral blood. The receptor comes from a woman of 80 years or more with active or convalescent COVID-19. In nucleotides, the CDR3 is TGCGCCAGCAGCTTGGGGCGGTACACAGATACGCAGTATTTT. Protein product: CASSLGRYTDTQYF.